This entry describes one TCR beta chain. Each sorted population was over 98% pure. The sample comes from a study of beta chain features in type 1 diabetes. Study as a whole: When patients were set against healthy donors, age, gender and cell yields were similar.

J lost 8 bases, V lost 2 bases, and 18 bases had no gene match. CDR3 length: 19 residues. Looked up from germline, CDR1 is SGHRS and CDR2 is YFSETQ. TCRB transcripts that were expressed got sequenced, as all of the isolated RNA had been reverse transcribed. Here immunoSEQ multiplex PCR was the method, and the copy in TCRdb shows in-frame clones only, minus some. The table lists 300,000 to 450,000 clones, around 20% of them singletons. The clonotype comes from a woman younger than 35 in good health. The specimen sequenced was naive CD4+ T cells from blood. The chain couples TRBV5-1 to TRBJ2-1, with TRBD1 matching over 11 bases. The CDR3 nucleotides are TGCGCCAGCAGCTTTAGTGGGATGGCGGGAGGACAGGGGGCCGATGAGCAGTTCTTC. This encodes CASSFSGMAGGQGADEQFF.